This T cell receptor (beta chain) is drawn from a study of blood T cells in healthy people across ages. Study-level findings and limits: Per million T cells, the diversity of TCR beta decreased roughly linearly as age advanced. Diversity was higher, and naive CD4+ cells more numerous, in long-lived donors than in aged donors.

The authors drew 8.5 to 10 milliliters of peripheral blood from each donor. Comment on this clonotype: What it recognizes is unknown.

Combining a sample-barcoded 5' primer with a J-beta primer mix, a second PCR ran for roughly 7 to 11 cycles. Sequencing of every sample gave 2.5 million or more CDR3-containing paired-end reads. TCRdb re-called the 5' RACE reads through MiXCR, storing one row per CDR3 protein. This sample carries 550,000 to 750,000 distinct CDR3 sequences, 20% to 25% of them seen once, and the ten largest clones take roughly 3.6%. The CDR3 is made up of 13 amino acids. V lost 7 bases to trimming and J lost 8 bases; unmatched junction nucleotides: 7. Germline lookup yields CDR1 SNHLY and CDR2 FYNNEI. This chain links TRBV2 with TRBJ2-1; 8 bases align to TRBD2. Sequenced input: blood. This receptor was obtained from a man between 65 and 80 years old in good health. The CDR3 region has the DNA TGTGCCAGCATGAAGACTAGCGCGGATGAGCAGTTCTTC. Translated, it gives CASMKTSADEQFF.